This T cell receptor (beta chain) was obtained from a study of T cell responses to AZD1222 COVID-19 vaccine (dated by TCRdb to the early 2020s). About the investigation overall: TCR sequencing covered about 230 trial participants: 200 to 220 given two doses of AZD1222 and approximately 25 given two doses of MenACWY control vaccine. Trial participants were enrolled into age subgroups of 18-55, 56-69 and 70-plus years, which contained approximately 150, 28 and 58 TCR-sequenced participants, respectively. Study-wide conclusions, independent of this receptor: Conclusions about previously exposed vaccinees are limited because only a handful of AZD1222 recipients were SARS-CoV-2 seropositive at baseline. No day 14 peak-response samples were available, so repertoires were characterized only after the peak T cell response. Spike-specific TCR breadth and depth rose significantly after two AZD1222 doses compared with day 0 and with MenACWY recipients. The 56-69-year group was small, and its depth increase did not reach significance, likely because of low power. Epitopes outside the regions mutated in the B.1.351 and B.1.1.7 variants were reportedly recognized by nearly half of the unique spike-specific TCRs. Participants were mostly white British, with more females than males. The authors suggested clonal diversity may have been underestimated. CD4 TCRs associated with the vaccine covered the entire spike protein, and the dominant responses were in regions 160-218 and 743-854.

The sample's time point label, decoded: about 28 days (+/-7) after the second vaccine dose. AZD1222 recipients with second doses at about 4 weeks or about 12 weeks were pooled, because spike-specific TCR depth and breadth did not differ between schedules. The vaccinee samples were drawn from two UK trials, COV001 and COV002, one of which was a single-blind randomized controlled phase 2/3 trial testing AZD1222 (ChAdOx1 nCoV-19) in healthy adults. Trial participant PBMC samples were collected at day 0 and day 28 after the second dose for TCRbeta chain sequencing. Of note for this clone: Its antigen specificity is not known. Base qualities were left out, and no much larger clone turns up one base away.

V is pared back by 0 bases and J by 8 bases, with 3 bases lying between the germline termini. As encoded in the germline V gene, CDR1 is SGHRS while CDR2 is YFSETQ. The CDR3 holds 11 amino acids from the cysteine to the phenylalanine. Only CDR3 DNA remains: 33 bases, in frame from the first base. The CDR3 regions of human TCRbeta chains were subjected to immunosequencing. Concerning the study's data processing: TCRs in the repertoires were matched against a reference library of SARS-CoV-2-specific TCRs that had been generated with the MIRA antigen-specificity platform. Breadth was defined as the fraction of unique TCRs that were SARS-CoV-2-associated, and depth was defined as the fraction of total T cells that were SARS-CoV-2-associated. Using the MIRA data, each spike-specific TCR was assigned both to the spike region to which the TCR was reactive and to a CD4 or CD8 class. Log10-transformed breadth and depth values were compared by one-way ANOVA with Sidak's multiple comparisons tests. In TCRdb, the immuneACCESS table is reduced to in-frame sequences with V and J assigned. These tables do not hold every clone; where another copy was compared, an unresolved V gene accounts for under half, and the others remain unexplained. The V and J calls and clone size come from that table; D and trimming were worked out from the DNA. The sample records approximately 130,000 clones, nearly 90% of which are singletons. Approximately 6% of the sample is held by the ten biggest clonotypes.

This TCR was sampled from an adult who received the AZD1222 COVID-19 vaccine. The sample here was peripheral blood, taken 28 days after the second AZD1222 dose. Here the chain combines TRBV5-1 and TRBJ2-1; the D gene assignment is ambiguous. The nucleotide sequence reads as follows: TGCGCCAGCAGCTTGGAATATGAGCAGTTCTTC. This gives the protein CASSLEYEQFF.